This T cell receptor (beta chain) was observed in a study of vaccination effects on CD4 cells after COVID-19. Germline loops: CDR1 SGHTA, CDR2 FQGTGA. V was clipped by 4 bases and J by 3 bases; unmatched bases: 8. The CDR3 extends over 16 amino acids. Sequencing followed a ViraFEST assay step that expanded antigen-specific CD4+ T cells with viral peptide pools. At the end of more than 8 days of culture, CD4+ T cells were isolated. The vaccine given was either BNT162b2 or mRNA-1273, in two doses. A density of about 2.2 million PBMC per well was used; these cells were cultured with roughly 10 IU/ml IL-2 and about 10 ug/ml peptides. Cultures had half their medium replaced with IL-2 medium on days 3 and 7. The table came from immunoSEQ multiplex PCR; TCRdb's copy has only in-frame clones and leaves some out. The data hold around 30,000 clones, with 65% to 90% observed a single time. General observations from the study: By a late point after vaccination, infection- and vaccine-induced clones had shrunk markedly through clonal contraction. Healthy vaccinees had only 1 of 255 vaccine-induced clones cross-react with common cold coronaviruses.

Of note for this clone: Antigen specificity is unknown.

The clonotype originates from a human donor who received a COVID-19 vaccine. Some clones in this sample may be carry-over from other donors' samples. J is TRBJ2-1 and V is TRBV7-3, with 8 bases lining up with TRBD1. The specimen was CD4+ T cells from PBMCs cultured with SARS-CoV-2 spike peptides, collected after COVID-19 vaccination. CDR3 sequence reads: CASSSWTGNNYNEQFF. CDR3 nucleotide sequence: TGTGCCAGCAGCTCATGGACAGGGAATAACTACAATGAGCAGTTCTTC.